Presented here are 4 T cell receptor beta chains from one specimen sequenced in a study of identical twins (dated by TCRdb to about 2016). To prepare the library, 5' RACE was applied. TCRdb names Illumina HiSeq 2000 as the instrument used. Using fastp at Q25 and MiXCR, TCRdb reprocessed the public reads and kept productive beta chains. Records with the same CDR3 protein are collapsed into one entry carrying the most frequent genes and DNA. Here the sample has 200,000 to 300,000 distinct CDR3 sequences; approximately 7% occur a single time. Roughly 3.4% of the sample lies in the top ten. This same sample was also taken into another study, of yellow fever vaccine responses in identical twins.

The sequencing sample was made of memory (CD45RO+) T cells sorted from blood. In light of the paper, this sample's cell subset or site label describes: CD45RO+ enriched T cells. These receptors originate from a woman aged 18-35 years in good health.

The gene calls are TRBV6-1 and TRBJ1-1; D unclear. The length of the CDR3 is 13 residues. Germline CDR1 MNHNS, CDR2 SASEGT. V dropped 7 bases and J dropped 0 bases, with 9 bases sitting between them. CDR3 loop: CASKGGMNTEAFF. CDR3 nucleotides: TGTGCCAGCAAAGGTGGGATGAACACTGAAGCTTTCTTT.

The table lists this clonotype with many counts. The gene calls are TRBV6-1 and TRBJ1-4; possible D gene TRBD1, 5 bases. Germline values: CDR1 MNHNS, CDR2 SASEGT. The CDR3 consists of 13 residues. Trimming took off 7 bases at V and 9 bases at J, with 15 bases between the two ends. This CDR3 reads CASTQRWGKKLFF. The CDR3 nucleotides read TGTGCCAGCACCCAAAGATGGGGGAAAAAACTGTTTTTT.

To note about this clonotype: Mismatch with germline at one junction end may stem from a read error. The chain couples TRBV20-1 to TRBJ2-1; D is possibly TRBD2 (7 bases). The germline CDR1 and CDR2 sequences are DFQATT and SNEGSKA (reference sequence). The CDR3 sequence is 17 residues long. DNA of the CDR3: TGCTGTGCTAGCGATTATCTTCGGGGGGCACTCTACAATGAGCAGTTCTTC. Translating it yields CCASDYLRGALYNEQFF.

The table lists this clonotype with many counts. This chain uses TRBV12-3 or TRBV12-4 with TRBJ2-2, with D uncertain. The ends were cut back, 4 bases at V and 2 bases at J, with 11 bases in the middle. The CDR3 length is 15 residues. The CDR3 DNA reads as TGTGCCAGCAGTTGGTACAGTAAAAACACCGGGGAGCTGTTTTTT. Amino acids: CASSWYSKNTGELFF.